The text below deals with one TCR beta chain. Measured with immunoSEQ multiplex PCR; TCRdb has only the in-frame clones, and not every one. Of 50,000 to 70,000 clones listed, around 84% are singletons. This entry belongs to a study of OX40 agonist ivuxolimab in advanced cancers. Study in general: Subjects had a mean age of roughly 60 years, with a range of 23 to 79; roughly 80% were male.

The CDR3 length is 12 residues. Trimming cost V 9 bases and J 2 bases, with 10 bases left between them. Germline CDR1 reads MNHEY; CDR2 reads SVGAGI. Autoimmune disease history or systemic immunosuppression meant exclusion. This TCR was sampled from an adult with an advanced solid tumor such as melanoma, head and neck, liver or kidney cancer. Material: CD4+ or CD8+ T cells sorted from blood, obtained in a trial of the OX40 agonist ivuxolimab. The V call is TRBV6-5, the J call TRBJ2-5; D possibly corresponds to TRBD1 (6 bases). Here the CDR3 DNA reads TGTGCCAGTAGGGGGTATCAAGAGACCCAGTACTTC. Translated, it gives CASRGYQETQYF.